This T cell receptor beta chain was obtained from a study of T cell responses to AZD1222 COVID-19 vaccine. CDR1 is KGHSH, CDR2 LQKENI, per germline. V was clipped by 3 bases and J by 1 base, with 9 bases between them. This CDR3 is 14 amino acids long. The assay was immunoSEQ multiplex PCR, and TCRdb's table has in-frame clones only and misses some. The data show about 140,000 clones, 70% to 90% seen once. Study-wide results and limits: Most donors were white British and more were female, and clonal diversity was possibly underestimated. After two AZD1222 doses, spike-specific TCR breadth and depth rose versus day 0. Researchers report vaccine-associated CD4 TCRs spanning spike, with dominance at 160-218 and 743-854. Only 5 to 7 individuals given AZD1222 were seropositive at baseline.

Details on this clone: What it binds is not known.

The TCR sequence derives from an adult in good health. Sequences were derived from peripheral blood, sampled on day 0 of AZD1222 vaccination. The genes are TRBV18 and TRBJ1-1; D uncertain. The CDR3 spells CASSPRRENTEAFF. The CDR3 DNA reads as TGTGCCAGCTCACCCAGACGCGAGAACACTGAAGCTTTCTTT.